This TCR beta chain was observed in a study of post-analysis software for immune sequencing data. The sample holds a few counts of this clonotype. Its antigen is undetermined. The study, taken as a whole, reports: Included in a set of about five TRBV segments more frequent in patients than controls were TRBV5-6, TRBV5-1 and TRBV20-1. Comparison with controls showed significantly lower normalized Chao1 diversity in multiple sclerosis patients. Co-batched samples clustered tightly together by F measure.

Unique molecular identifiers had been added to the TCR beta cDNA libraries. Input populations of roughly 1 to 10 million T cells gave rise to approximately 480,000 cDNA molecules. TCRdb used MiXCR to reprocess the PCR reads, holding one entry per CDR3 protein. There are under 650,000 distinct CDR3 sequences in the sample; around 40% occur only once, and around 1.7% lies in the top ten. This CDR3 comprises 11 residues. V was pared by 3 bases and J by 10 bases, with 8 bases between. The germline gives CDR1 SGHDT, CDR2 YYEEEE. The rearrangement uses TRBV5-6 and TRBJ2-1; D call uncertain. The sequencing sample was made of blood. The source of this sequence is a girl aged 10-17 years with multiple sclerosis. In nucleotides, the CDR3 is TGTGCCAGCAGCTCCACCAGGGAGCAGTTCTTC. Translated: CASSSTREQFF.